This T cell receptor beta chain stems from a study of chemoradiotherapy in HPV16-positive cancers. This clone came up once. TCRdb keeps only in-frame clones here, not all; method: immunoSEQ multiplex PCR. The sample contains approximately 3,800 clones, around 87% of which appear only once. Germline V gene sequence: CDR1 MNHEY, CDR2 SMNVEV (reference sequence). The CDR3 is made up of 15 amino acids. The V end lost 9 bases, the J end lost 5 bases, and 23 bases lay between the germline ends. Here the sequenced sample was tumor tissue, taken from a patient who underwent chemoradiotherapy. This rearrangement joins TRBV27 to TRBJ2-7; either TRBD1 or TRBD2 may supply D (5 bases each). The receptor was isolated from a human donor with HPV-associated anogenital cancer. The DNA of the CDR3 is TGTGCCAGGACAGAGGGGAGAGGGGCTGGGGACGAGCAGTACTTC. Its translation: CARTEGRGAGDEQYF.